Listed here are 2 T cell receptor beta chains from one sample, sequenced in a study of relationships among human T cell subsets. Regulatory T cells were selected from positively selected CD4+ cells using anti-CD25 beads. Semiquantitative ARM-PCR amplified T cell receptor alpha and beta CDR3 regions from mRNA. Exponential amplification used communal superprimers after tagged nested gene-specific primers in ARM-PCR. TCRdb reprocessed the multiplex PCR reads via MiXCR and lists one record per CDR3 protein. The top ten hold roughly 2% of the sample, which has fewer than 15,000 distinct CDR3 sequences, less than 65% seen once. Sequencing input: Tregs sorted from blood. The source is a man aged 40-49 years in good health.

This rearrangement joins TRBV5-5 to TRBJ2-1, with 10 bases matching TRBD2. Germline values: CDR1 SGHKS, CDR2 YYEKEE (reference sequence). The CDR3 runs 13 residues. The junction had 7 bases not matched to a gene; V was cut back by 8 bases and J by 8 bases. The CDR3 reads CASLAGGGDEQFF. The CDR3 coding sequence is TGTGCCAGTTTAGCGGGAGGAGGCGATGAGCAGTTCTTC.

This chain connects TRBV10-3 to TRBJ1-3, with a tentative D call TRBD1 (6 bases). The germline V and J ends were trimmed by 5 bases and 4 bases, with 15 bases remaining between them. Germline lookup yields CDR1 ENHRY and CDR2 SYGVKD. The CDR3 is 15 residues long. CDR3 coding DNA: TGTGCCATCAGTTCTAACCAGGGGATCGGAAACACCATATATTTT. Translation: CAISSNQGIGNTIYF.